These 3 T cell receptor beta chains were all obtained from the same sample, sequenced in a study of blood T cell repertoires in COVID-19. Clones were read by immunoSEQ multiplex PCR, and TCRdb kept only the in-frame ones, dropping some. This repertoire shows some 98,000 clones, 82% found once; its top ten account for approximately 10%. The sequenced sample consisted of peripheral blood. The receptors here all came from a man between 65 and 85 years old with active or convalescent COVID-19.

The chain's CDR3 is CASSSSGGISANEQFF. In DNA, the CDR3 is TGCGCCAGCAGCTCCTCCGGGGGTATTTCGGCCAATGAGCAGTTCTTC. This chain connects TRBV5-1 to TRBJ2-1; tentatively, D is TRBD2 (6 bases). Germline CDR1 is SGHRS and CDR2 is YFSETQ. Trimming stripped 3 bases from V and 6 bases from J, with 19 bases between. This CDR3 spans 16 amino acids.

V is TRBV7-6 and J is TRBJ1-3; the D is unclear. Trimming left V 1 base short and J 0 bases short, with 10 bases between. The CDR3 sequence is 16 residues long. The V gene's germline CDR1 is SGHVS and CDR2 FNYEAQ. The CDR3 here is CASSLGGASSGNTIYF. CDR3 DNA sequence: TGTGCCAGCAGCTTAGGCGGCGCAAGCTCTGGAAACACCATATATTTT.

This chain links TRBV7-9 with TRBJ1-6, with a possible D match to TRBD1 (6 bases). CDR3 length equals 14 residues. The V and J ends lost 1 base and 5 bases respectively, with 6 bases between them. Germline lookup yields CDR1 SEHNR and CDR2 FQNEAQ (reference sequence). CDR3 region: CASSLGQDNSPLHF. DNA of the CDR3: TGTGCCAGCAGCTTAGGACAGGATAATTCACCCCTCCACTTT.